This T cell receptor (beta chain) was found in a study of cytomegalovirus exposure and HLA in healthy donors. Study-level results: Most sequenced TCRs were rare (though some public TCRs occurred in many donors).

A remark on this clone: Its antigen is unidentified.

CDR1 is MNHEY, CDR2 SVGAGI, per germline. CDR3 length: 15 amino acids. V lost 2 bases, J lost 8 bases, and 8 bases stayed unmatched. PCR was performed using 60 Vbeta and 13 Jbeta primers. Here immunoSEQ multiplex PCR was the method, and the copy in TCRdb shows in-frame clones only, minus some. The data hold approximately 130,000 clones, with around 70% observed a single time. The chain employs TRBV6-5 and TRBJ1-4; TRBD1 matches at 7 bases. The sequencing sample was made of PBMCs. This TCR came from a man younger than 40 in good health and CMV-seronegative. DNA for the CDR3: TGTGCCAGCAGTTACGCAGGGGGAGTAGGGGAAAAACTGTTTTTT. Encoded protein: CASSYAGGVGEKLFF.